The T cell receptor (beta chain) described here comes from a study of cytomegalovirus exposure and HLA in healthy donors. On the study more broadly: A prior analysis found about 120 million unique TCR beta sequences from 150 million to 200 million T cells. Study findings and constraints: CMV serostatus was the sole immune exposure information available. Several top significant clusters appeared, in a later analysis, to be linked to common viral pathogens.

The PCR made use of 60 Vbeta and 13 Jbeta primers. TCRdb's table, derived via immunoSEQ multiplex PCR, lists solely in-frame clones and lacks some. The table records 180,000 or so clones, 80% to 90% of them present only once. Remarks on this clone: Antigen unknown.

Sample: PBMCs. This clonotype originated in a woman in her 30s in good health and CMV-seronegative.

CDR3 DNA sequence: TGTGCCAGCAGCAACCAGGGGAACACTGAAGCTTTCTTT. Protein: CASSNQGNTEAFF. The chain employs TRBV7-2 and TRBJ1-1; D may be TRBD1 (5 bases). CDR1 SGHTA and CDR2 FQGNSA come from the germline V gene. Trimming removed 5 bases from V and 1 base from J, with 8 bases in between. This CDR3 comprises 13 residues.